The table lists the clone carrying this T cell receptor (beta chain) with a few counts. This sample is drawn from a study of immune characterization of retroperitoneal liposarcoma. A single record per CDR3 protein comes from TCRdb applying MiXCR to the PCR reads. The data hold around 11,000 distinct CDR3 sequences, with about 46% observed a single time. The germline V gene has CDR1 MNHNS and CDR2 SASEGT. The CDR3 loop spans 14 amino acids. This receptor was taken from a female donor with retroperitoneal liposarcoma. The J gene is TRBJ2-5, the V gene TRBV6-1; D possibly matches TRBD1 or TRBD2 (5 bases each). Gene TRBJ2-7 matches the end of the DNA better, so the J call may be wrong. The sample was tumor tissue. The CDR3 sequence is CASSRESQNYEQYF. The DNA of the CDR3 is TGTGCCAGCAGCAGGGAGTCCCAAAACTACGAGCAGTACTTC.